Listed here is a single TCR beta chain. This record comes from a study of blood T cells in healthy people across ages. V was shortened by 1 base and J by 2 bases, with 6 bases between the two germline ends. This CDR3 has 14 amino acids. Sample-barcoded 5' priming and a J-beta primer mix drove a second PCR of about 7 to 12 cycles. TCRdb reprocessed the 5' RACE reads via MiXCR and lists one record per CDR3 protein. The table shows about 1.4 million distinct CDR3 sequences, with approximately 59% occurring only once. The sequencing sample was made of blood. This clonotype was obtained from a man aged 18-30 years in good health. J is TRBJ2-4 and V is TRBV12-3 or TRBV12-4; D unresolved. The DNA for the CDR3 is TGTGCCAGCAGTTTAGGCCCGTCCAAAAACATTCAGTACTTC. It encodes CASSLGPSKNIQYF.